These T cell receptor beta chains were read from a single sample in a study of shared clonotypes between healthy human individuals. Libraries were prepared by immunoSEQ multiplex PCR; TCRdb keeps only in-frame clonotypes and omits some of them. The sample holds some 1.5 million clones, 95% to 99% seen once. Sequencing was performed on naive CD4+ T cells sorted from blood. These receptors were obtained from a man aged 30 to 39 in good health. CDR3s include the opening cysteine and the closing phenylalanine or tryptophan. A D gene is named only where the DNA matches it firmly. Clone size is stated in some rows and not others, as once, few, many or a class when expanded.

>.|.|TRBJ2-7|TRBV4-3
CASSQSPGDSYEQYF
TGCGCCAGCAGCCAAAGTCCGGGGGATAGCTACGAGCAGTACTTC
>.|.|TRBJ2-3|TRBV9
CASSLGGFATDTQYF
TGTGCCAGCAGTCTGGGGGGATTTGCCACAGATACGCAGTATTTT
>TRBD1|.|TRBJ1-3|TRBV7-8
CASSGQTGLSGNTIYF
TGTGCCAGCAGCGGACAGACAGGGCTCTCTGGAAACACCATATATTTT
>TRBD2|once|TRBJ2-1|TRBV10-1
CASSEVSSGGYNEQFF
TGCGCCAGCAGTGAGGTCTCTAGCGGGGGTTACAATGAGCAGTTCTTC
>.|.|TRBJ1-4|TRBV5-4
CASSLPGRSNEKLFF
TGTGCCAGCAGCTTGCCGGGACGTTCTAATGAAAAACTGTTTTTT
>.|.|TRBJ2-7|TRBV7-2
CASSLDSGSRSYEQYF
TGTGCCAGCAGCTTAGACAGCGGGTCCCGCTCCTACGAGCAGTACTTC
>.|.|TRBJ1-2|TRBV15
CATAAFGVITDGYTF
TGTGCCACCGCGGCTTTCGGGGTAATAACGGACGGCTACACCTTC
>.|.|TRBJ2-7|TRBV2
CASSGEGYEQYF
TGTGCCAGCAGTGGAGAAGGGTACGAGCAGTACTTC
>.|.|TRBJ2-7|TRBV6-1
CASSNGRLSLEQYF
TGTGCCAGCTCAAACGGGCGGTTGTCTCTCGAGCAGTACTTC
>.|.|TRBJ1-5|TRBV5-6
CASSLGRNQPQHF
TGTGCCAGCAGCCTGGGACGAAACCAGCCCCAGCATTTT
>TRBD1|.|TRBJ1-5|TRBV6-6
CASRDPGQGIGPQHF
TGTGCCAGCAGGGACCCGGGACAGGGCATTGGGCCCCAGCATTTT
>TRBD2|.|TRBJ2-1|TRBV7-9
CASSQGLAGDHEQFF
TGTGCCAGCAGCCAGGGACTAGCGGGAGACCATGAGCAGTTCTTC
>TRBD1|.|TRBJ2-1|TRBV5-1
CASSTPRQGNNEQFF
TGCGCCAGCAGCACCCCGAGACAGGGGAACAATGAGCAGTTCTTC
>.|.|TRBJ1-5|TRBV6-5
CASSTYRASQPQHF
TGTGCCAGCAGTACATACAGGGCGAGTCAGCCCCAGCATTTT
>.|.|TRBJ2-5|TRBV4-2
CASSQAGRGSETQYF
TGTGCCAGCAGCCAAGCCGGACGCGGGTCGGAGACCCAGTACTTC
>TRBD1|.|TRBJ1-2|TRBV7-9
CASSPYGGTAGGYTF
TGTGCCAGCAGCCCTTACGGGGGGACAGCCGGGGGCTACACCTTC
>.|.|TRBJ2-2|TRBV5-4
CASSLEVGGGELFF
TGTGCCAGCAGCTTGGAGGTAGGAGGCGGGGAGCTGTTTTTT
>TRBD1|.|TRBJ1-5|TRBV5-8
CASSTGTGFYSNQPQHF
TGTGCCAGCAGCACCGGGACAGGATTCTATAGCAATCAGCCCCAGCATTTT
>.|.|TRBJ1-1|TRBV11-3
CASSVDGPNTEAFF
TGTGCCAGCAGCGTGGACGGACCGAACACTGAAGCTTTCTTT
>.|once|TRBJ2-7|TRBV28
CASSPGGTYSSYEQYF
TGTGCCAGCAGTCCTGGGGGGACCTACAGCTCCTACGAGCAGTACTTC
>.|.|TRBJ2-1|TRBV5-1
CASSRDYNSYNEQFF
TGCGCCAGCAGCCGAGACTACAACTCCTACAATGAGCAGTTCTTC
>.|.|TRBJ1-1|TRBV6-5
CASSYSGGNTEAFF
TGTGCCAGCAGTTACTCGGGGGGAAACACTGAAGCTTTCTTT
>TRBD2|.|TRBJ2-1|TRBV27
CASRPGRALGNEQFF
TGTGCCAGCCGACCCGGGAGGGCGTTGGGTAATGAGCAGTTCTTC
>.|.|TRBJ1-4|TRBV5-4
CASSIGATNEKLFF
TGTGCCAGCAGCATAGGTGCAACTAATGAAAAACTGTTTTTT
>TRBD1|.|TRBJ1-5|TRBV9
CASSTGTGPDQPQHF
TGTGCCAGCAGCACCGGGACAGGGCCAGATCAGCCCCAGCATTTT
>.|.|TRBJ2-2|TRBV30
CAWRINTGELFF
TGTGCCTGGAGGATTAACACCGGGGAGCTGTTTTTT
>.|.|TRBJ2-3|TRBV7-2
CASRTGGTSTDTQYF
TGTGCCAGCAGAACGGGCGGGACTAGCACAGATACGCAGTATTTT
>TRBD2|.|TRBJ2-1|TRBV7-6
CASSSGTSGRHEQFF
TGTGCCAGCAGCTCCGGGACTAGCGGGAGACATGAGCAGTTCTTC
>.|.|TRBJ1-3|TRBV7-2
CASSPPGTSSGNTIYF
TGTGCCAGCAGCCCACCCGGGACCAGCTCTGGAAACACCATATATTTT
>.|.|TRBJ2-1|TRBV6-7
CASSYPPWQGNNEQFF
TGTGCCAGCAGTTACCCACCCTGGCAGGGGAACAATGAGCAGTTCTTC
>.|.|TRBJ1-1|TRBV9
CASSPTGLNTEAFF
TGTGCCAGCAGCCCTACAGGCTTGAACACTGAAGCTTTCTTT
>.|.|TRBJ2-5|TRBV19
CASSQPPPSTQYF
TGTGCCAGTAGCCAGCCCCCCCCGTCCACCCAGTACTTC
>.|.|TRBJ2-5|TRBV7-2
CASSLKYGTLQETQYF
TGTGCCAGCAGCTTAAAATACGGGACACTTCAAGAGACCCAGTACTTC
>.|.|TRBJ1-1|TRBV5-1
CASSLGRDTLNTEAFF
TGCGCCAGCAGCTTGGGTCGGGACACCCTTAACACTGAAGCTTTCTTT
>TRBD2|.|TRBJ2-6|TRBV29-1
CSVVSGRGSGANVLTF
TGCAGCGTTGTGAGCGGGAGAGGTTCTGGGGCCAACGTCCTGACTTTC
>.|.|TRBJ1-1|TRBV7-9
CASSLALGGANTEAFF
TGTGCCAGCAGCTTAGCTTTGGGGGGCGCGAACACTGAAGCTTTCTTT
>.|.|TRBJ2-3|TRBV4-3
CASSQVRGTDTQYF
TGCGCCAGCAGCCAAGTTCGGGGCACAGATACGCAGTATTTT
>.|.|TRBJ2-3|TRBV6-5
CASSYSATDTQYF
TGTGCCAGCAGTTACTCGGCCACAGATACGCAGTATTTT
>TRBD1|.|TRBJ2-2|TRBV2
CAREGQGNTGELFF
TGTGCCAGGGAGGGACAGGGGAACACCGGGGAGCTGTTTTTT
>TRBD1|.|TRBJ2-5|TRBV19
CASSLGRQGLSETQYF
TGTGCCAGTAGTTTGGGTAGACAGGGCCTCTCCGAGACCCAGTACTTC
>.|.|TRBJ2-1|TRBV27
CASSFKGRLVYNEQFF
TGTGCCAGCAGTTTCAAGGGGAGGCTAGTATACAATGAGCAGTTCTTC
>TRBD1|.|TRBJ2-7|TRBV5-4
CASSPVGQAPHEQYF
TGTGCCAGCAGCCCCGTCGGACAGGCCCCCCACGAGCAGTACTTC